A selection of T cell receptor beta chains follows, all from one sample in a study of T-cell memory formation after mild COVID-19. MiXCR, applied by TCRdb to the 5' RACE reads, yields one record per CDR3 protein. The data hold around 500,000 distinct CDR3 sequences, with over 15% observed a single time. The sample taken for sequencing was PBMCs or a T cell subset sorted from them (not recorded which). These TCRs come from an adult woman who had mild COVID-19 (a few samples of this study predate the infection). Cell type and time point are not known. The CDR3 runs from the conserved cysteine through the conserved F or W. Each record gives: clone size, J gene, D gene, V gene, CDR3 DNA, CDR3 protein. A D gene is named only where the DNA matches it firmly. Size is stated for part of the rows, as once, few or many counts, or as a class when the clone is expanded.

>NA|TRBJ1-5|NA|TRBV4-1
TGCGCCAGCAGCCAAGATAACAACCAGCATTTT
CASSQDNNQHF
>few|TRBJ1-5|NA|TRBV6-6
TGTGCCAGCAATGGTGGGGGGGTCAATCAGCCCCAGCATTTT
CASNGGGVNQPQHF
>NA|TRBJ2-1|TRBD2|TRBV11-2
TGTGCCAGCAGCTTAAGTCCAGATGCGGGGGGGGAAAATGAGCAGTTCTTC
CASSLSPDAGGENEQFF
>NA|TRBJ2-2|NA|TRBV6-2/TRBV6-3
TGTGCCAGCAGTGGTGACTTGCCCGGGGAGCTGTTTTTT
CASSGDLPGELFF
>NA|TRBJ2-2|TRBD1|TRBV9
TGTGCCAGCAGCGCAACCGGGACAGGGAGCACCGGGGAGCTGTTTTTT
CASSATGTGSTGELFF
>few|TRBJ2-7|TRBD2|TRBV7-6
TGTGCCAGCAGCAACGGACTAGATTCCTACGAGCAGTACTTC
CASSNGLDSYEQYF
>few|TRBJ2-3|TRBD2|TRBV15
TGTGCCACCCGACCGGGACTAGCCAGCCATACGCAGTATTTT
CATRPGLASHTQYF
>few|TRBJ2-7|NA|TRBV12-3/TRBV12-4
TGTGCCAGCAGTTTCGGCAATAACTACGAGCAGTACTTC
CASSFGNNYEQYF
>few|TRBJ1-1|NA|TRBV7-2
TGTGCCAGCAGCTCATTCTATGAAGCTTTCTTT
CASSSFYEAFF
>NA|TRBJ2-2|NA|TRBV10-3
TGTGCCATCAGTGAAGCCGGGCCCCGACGGGCCGGGGAGCTGTTTTTT
CAISEAGPRRAGELFF
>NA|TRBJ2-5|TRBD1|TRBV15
TGTGCCACCAGCAGGTACAGGGACAGACAAGAGACCCAGTACTTC
CATSRYRDRQETQYF
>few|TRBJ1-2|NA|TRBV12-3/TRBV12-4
TGTGCCAGCAGTTTACCCCCGGGATGGAGTGGCTACACCTTC
CASSLPPGWSGYTF
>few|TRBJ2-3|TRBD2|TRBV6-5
TGTGCCAGCAGAATAGCGGGAGGGCCTGGAGATACGCAGTATTTT
CASRIAGGPGDTQYF
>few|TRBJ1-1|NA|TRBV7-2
TGTGCCAGCAGCTTGCCCCCGGGGGGAGTGAACACTGAAGCTTTCTTT
CASSLPPGGVNTEAFF
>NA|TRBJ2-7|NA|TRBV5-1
TGCGCCAGCCGACAGTCGCTTCAAGGGGAGCAGTACTTC
CASRQSLQGEQYF
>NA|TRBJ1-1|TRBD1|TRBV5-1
TGCGCCAGCAGCCCTAGAATCGGACAGGGGAACACTGAAGCTTTCTTT
CASSPRIGQGNTEAFF
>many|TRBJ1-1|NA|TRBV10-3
TGTGCCAGCGGCAGGGCCGAGAACACTGAAGCTTTCTTT
CASGRAENTEAFF
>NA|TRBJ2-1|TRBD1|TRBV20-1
TGCAGTGCTTCTAAGACAGGGACCCTAAACAATGAGCAGTTCTTC
CSASKTGTLNNEQFF
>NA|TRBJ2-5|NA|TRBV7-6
TGTGCCAGCAGCTTAGAGACGCTCCGAGAGACCCAGTACTTC
CASSLETLRETQYF
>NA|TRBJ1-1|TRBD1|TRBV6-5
TGTGCCAGCTATCCACGGGACAGGGGCGGGACTGAAGCTTTCTTT
CASYPRDRGGTEAFF
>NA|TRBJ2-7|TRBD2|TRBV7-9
TGTGCCAGCAGCTTAAATTTCGGGAGGGACGGCACCTACGAGCAGTACTTC
CASSLNFGRDGTYEQYF
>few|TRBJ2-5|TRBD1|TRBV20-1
TGCAGTGCTAGAGAAAAGGGACAGCTAGGAGAGACCCAGTACTTC
CSAREKGQLGETQYF
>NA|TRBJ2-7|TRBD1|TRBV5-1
TGCGCCAGCAGCTTGGCAGGACAGGGTTACTACGAGCAGTACTTC
CASSLAGQGYYEQYF
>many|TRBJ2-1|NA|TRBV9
TGTGCCAGCAGCGTAGGTAGTGTGTCCTACAATGAGCAGTTCTTC
CASSVGSVSYNEQFF
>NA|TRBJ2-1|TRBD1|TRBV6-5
TGTGCCAGCAGAGGGACAGGGGGTCGGGGGAACAATGAGCAGTTCTTC
CASRGTGGRGNNEQFF
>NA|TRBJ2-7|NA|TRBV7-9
TGTGCCAGCAGCTTAGCCGGGATCGGGGAGTACTTC
CASSLAGIGEYF
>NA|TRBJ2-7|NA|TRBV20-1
TGCAGTGCGGACTCAACGTTTAACGAGCAGTACTTC
CSADSTFNEQYF
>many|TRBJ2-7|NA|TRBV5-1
TGCGCCAGCAGCTTGGCCCGCAACTCCTACGAGCAGTACTTC
CASSLARNSYEQYF
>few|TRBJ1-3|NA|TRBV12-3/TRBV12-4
TGTGCCAGCAGTCAAGGGGTGGCTGGAAACACCATATATTTT
CASSQGVAGNTIYF
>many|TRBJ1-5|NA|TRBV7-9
TGTGCCAGCAGCTTAGACGGAGTTCAGCCCCAGCATTTT
CASSLDGVQPQHF
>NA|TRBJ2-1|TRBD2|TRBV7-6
TGTGCAAGCAGCTTAGGGGGACTAGCGGGAGGGGATGAGCAGTTCTTC
CASSLGGLAGGDEQFF
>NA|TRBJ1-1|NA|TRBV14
TGTGCCACCTCCCTAAACATGAACACTGAAGCTTTCTTT
CATSLNMNTEAFF
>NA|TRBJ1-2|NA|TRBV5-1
TGCGCCAGCAGCTTGGAGGCCAGGGACCCTGGCTACACCTTC
CASSLEARDPGYTF
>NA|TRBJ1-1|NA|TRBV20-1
TGCAGTGCTAGTCGCGGTATCATGAACACTGAAGCTTTCTTT
CSASRGIMNTEAFF
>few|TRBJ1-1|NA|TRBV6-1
TGTGCCAGCAGTGAAGCCGGCCGGACAGAAGCTTTCTTT
CASSEAGRTEAFF
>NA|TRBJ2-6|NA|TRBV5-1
TGCGCCAGCAGCTTGTTTGCGGTTCTGGGAGCAGGGCAACACTCTGGGGCCAACGTCCTGACTTTC
CASSLFAVLGAGQHSGANVLTF
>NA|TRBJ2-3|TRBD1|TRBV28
TGTGCCAGCAGGGGACCGGGACAGAGTACAGATACGCAGTATTTT
CASRGPGQSTDTQYF
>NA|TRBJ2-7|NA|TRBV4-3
TGCGCCAGCAGCCAAGTCCTGGGCAGCTACGAGCAGTACTTC
CASSQVLGSYEQYF
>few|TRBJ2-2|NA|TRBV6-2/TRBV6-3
TGTGCCAGCAAGGGCGGGGAGCTGTTTTTT
CASKGGELFF
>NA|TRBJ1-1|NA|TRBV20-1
TGCAGTGCAAGATGGACAGCGAACACTGAAGCTTTCTTT
CSARWTANTEAFF
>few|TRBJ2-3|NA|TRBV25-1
TGTGCCAGCAGCGGGACCCCCGCAGATACGCAGTATTTT
CASSGTPADTQYF
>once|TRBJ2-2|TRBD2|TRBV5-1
TGCGCCAGCAGCCCTCGGGCGGGGGTTACCGGGGAGCTGTTTTTT
CASSPRAGVTGELFF
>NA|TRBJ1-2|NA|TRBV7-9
TGTGCCAGCAGCTTAGATTCGGCTAACTATGGCTACACCTTC
CASSLDSANYGYTF
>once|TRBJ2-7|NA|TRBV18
TGTGCCAGCTCACCAGTCGGGGGCGCAGCGTTATCCTACGAGCAGTACTTC
CASSPVGGAALSYEQYF
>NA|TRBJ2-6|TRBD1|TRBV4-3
TGCGCCAGCAGCCAAGTTCCAGGGGGCTTACCACCTGGGGCCAACGTCCTGACTTTC
CASSQVPGGLPPGANVLTF
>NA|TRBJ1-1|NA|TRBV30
TGTGCCTGGAGCGGAGGGGACACTGAAGCTTTCTTT
CAWSGGDTEAFF
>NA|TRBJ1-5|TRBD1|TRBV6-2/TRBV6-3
TGTGCCAGCAGGCCGGGAGGGACAGGGCTGAATCAGCCCCAGCATTTT
CASRPGGTGLNQPQHF
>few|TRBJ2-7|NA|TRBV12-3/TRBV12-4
TGTGCCAGCAGTTTAAGCCGACGTGATGGAGTAAACGAGCAGTACTTC
CASSLSRRDGVNEQYF
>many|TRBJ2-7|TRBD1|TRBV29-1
TGCAGCGTTGAATTCCCGGGACAGAACCCCTACGAGCAGTACTTC
CSVEFPGQNPYEQYF
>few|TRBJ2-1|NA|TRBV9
TGTGCCAGCAGCCCAGAGGTAGGGTCCCACAATGAGCAGTTCTTC
CASSPEVGSHNEQFF
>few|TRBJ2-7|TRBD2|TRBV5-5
TGTGCCAGCAGCTTGAGGACGGCACTAGCGGGATCTGGGTACGAGCAGTACTTC
CASSLRTALAGSGYEQYF